The 2 T cell receptor beta chains below come from one sample, sequenced in a study of T cell repertoires in cytomegalovirus infection. TCRdb itself ran the reads through MiXCR, one entry per CDR3 protein. The profile covers about 190,000 distinct CDR3 sequences, with approximately 30% appearing a single time and approximately 30% taken by the ten largest. Sequenced material: PBMCs. The receptors stem from a human donor in good health (CMV status not recorded). Some clones in this sample may be carry-over from other donors' samples.

This clonotype was picked up a small number of times. This chain joins TRBV7-6 and TRBJ2-1; D gene ambiguous. This CDR3 region has 11 residues. V was shortened by 5 bases and J by 8 bases, with 7 bases between the two germline ends. CDR1 is SGHVS and CDR2 is FNYEAQ in the germline V gene. The CDR3 here is CASSANYEQFF. CDR3 bases: TGTGCCAGCAGCGCTAACTATGAGCAGTTCTTC.

CDR3 sequence (DNA): TGTGCCAGTAGTTTACTGGACTCTGGGGCCAACGTCCTGACTTTC. It translates to CASSLLDSGANVLTF. The rearrangement joins TRBV19 to TRBJ2-6; the D is unclear. V was cut by 5 bases and J by 0 bases, with 8 bases left in between. The CDR3 runs 15 residues. The V gene's germline CDR1 is LNHDA and CDR2 SQIVND (reference sequence).